This T cell receptor beta chain was sequenced for a study of T-cell reconstitution after alpha-beta-depleted transplantation in children. Whole-study results and caveats: Where alpha-beta T cells came from about two months after transplant was reportedly several hundred expanded graft clones. It was newly produced T cells that mostly accounted for T-cell counts and diversity one year after transplant.

On this clonotype itself: Its antigen is currently unknown.

Trimming took off 2 bases at V and 6 bases at J, with 11 bases between the two ends. CDR3 length: 14 residues. CDR1 and CDR2 (germline): SGHTA, FQGNSA. Unique molecular identifiers were incorporated when the TCRbeta library was constructed. TCRdb used MiXCR to reprocess the PCR reads, holding one entry per CDR3 protein. The data show about a million distinct CDR3 sequences, about 29% seen once. The V gene is TRBV7-2, the J gene TRBJ2-1; D is ambiguous. The source material was PBMCs, mostly from graft donor cells, sampled 360 days after TCRalphabeta/CD19-depleted stem cell transplant. This TCR was sampled from a boy younger than two who had a stem cell transplant for SCID, so the T cells may come from the graft donor. CDR3 bases: TGTGCCAGCAGCTTAACATTCCTGGGCAATGAGCAGTTCTTC. Its protein product is CASSLTFLGNEQFF.